A selection of T cell receptor beta chains follows, all from one sample in a study of T cell responses to AZD1222 COVID-19 vaccine. The protocol was immunoSEQ multiplex PCR, while the TCRdb copy is restricted to in-frame clones and leaves out a portion. The sample yields about 140,000 clones, 85% to 95% seen once. The specimen comprised peripheral blood, sampled on day 0 of AZD1222 vaccination. The receptors shown here come from an adult in good health. Each CDR3 is given with its conserved first and last residue. A D gene is named only where the DNA matches it firmly. A row's size may be missing; if present it is once, few, many or a size class.

>.|TRBJ1-3|TRBV3-1/TRBV3-2|.
CASSQEGGIGTIYF
TGTGCCAGCAGCCAAGAAGGTGGGATCGGCACCATATATTTT
>.|TRBJ2-7|TRBV30|.
CAWSGVTATYEQYF
TGTGCCTGGAGTGGAGTTACAGCAACCTACGAGCAGTACTTC
>.|TRBJ2-3|TRBV4-3|.
CASSSYTDTQYF
TGCGCCAGCAGCTCCTACACAGATACGCAGTATTTT
>.|TRBJ1-6|TRBV7-2|.
CASSLALGTSNSPLHF
TGTGCCAGCAGCTTAGCGCTCGGCACTTCGAATTCACCCCTCCACTTT
>TRBD1|TRBJ1-5|TRBV2|.
CASTGTGGDQPQHF
TGTGCCAGCACCGGGACAGGGGGCGATCAGCCCCAGCATTTT
>.|TRBJ1-6|TRBV25-1|.
CASRRGAYNSPLHF
TGTGCCAGCAGAAGAGGTGCCTATAATTCACCCCTCCACTTT
>.|TRBJ2-7|TRBV6-5|.
CASSPPGAPYEQYF
TGTGCCAGCAGCCCCCCCGGGGCCCCCTACGAGCAGTACTTC
>TRBD2|TRBJ2-5|TRBV7-3|.
CASSFQAGPETQYF
TGTGCCAGCAGCTTTCAAGCGGGGCCCGAGACCCAGTACTTC
>.|TRBJ2-1|TRBV6-5|.
CASSYSGLGQFF
TGTGCCAGCAGTTATTCCGGGTTAGGGCAGTTCTTC
>.|TRBJ2-7|TRBV11-1|.
CASSFDGTYEQYF
TGTGCCAGCAGCTTTGATGGAACCTACGAGCAGTACTTC
>.|TRBJ2-1|TRBV27|.
CASRDSGSYNEQFF
TGTGCCAGCAGAGATAGCGGCTCCTACAATGAGCAGTTCTTC
>.|TRBJ2-7|TRBV10-3|.
CAISESGSARGYEQYF
TGTGCCATCAGTGAGTCCGGGAGCGCGAGGGGCTACGAGCAGTACTTC
>TRBD1|TRBJ2-3|TRBV6-2/TRBV6-3|.
CASSKNGDRFTDTQYF
TGTGCCAGCAGTAAGAATGGGGACAGATTCACAGATACGCAGTATTTT
>.|TRBJ1-1|TRBV5-1|few
CASSDQPTGPGTEAFF
TGCGCCAGCAGCGACCAACCTACAGGGCCGGGAACTGAAGCTTTCTTT
>.|TRBJ2-7|TRBV4-2|.
CASSQARDEQYF
TGTGCCAGCAGCCAAGCCCGGGACGAGCAGTACTTC
>TRBD1|TRBJ2-7|TRBV6-5|.
CASSIGQGPYEQYF
TGTGCCAGCAGTATCGGACAGGGTCCCTACGAGCAGTACTTC
>.|TRBJ1-3|TRBV5-4|.
CASRFWGSAGNTIYF
TGTGCCAGCCGTTTCTGGGGGTCCGCTGGAAACACCATATATTTT
>.|TRBJ1-2|TRBV10-3|.
CAISESGGVGYGYTF
TGTGCCATCAGTGAGTCTGGGGGGGTCGGCTATGGCTACACCTTC
>.|TRBJ1-1|TRBV18|.
CASSPLQGRPAEAFF
TGTGCCAGCTCACCACTGCAGGGCCGTCCAGCTGAAGCTTTCTTT
>.|TRBJ2-3|TRBV5-6|.
CASSFGGTASTDTQYF
TGTGCCAGCAGCTTTGGGGGGACAGCTAGCACAGATACGCAGTATTTT
>.|TRBJ2-1|TRBV5-1|.
CASSVSLAGLLNEQFF
TGCGCCAGCAGCGTAAGTTTGGCAGGGCTTTTGAATGAGCAGTTCTTC
>.|TRBJ1-6|TRBV7-8|.
CASSLLTGYSPLHF
TGTGCCAGCAGTTTACTGACAGGCTACTCACCCCTCCACTTT
>TRBD1|TRBJ1-1|TRBV11-2|.
CASSLPHGTGGLNTEAFF
TGTGCCAGCAGCTTACCGCACGGGACAGGGGGCTTGAACACTGAAGCTTTCTTT
>.|TRBJ2-3|TRBV6-2/TRBV6-3|.
CASSYSGTASTDTQYF
TGTGCCAGCAGTTACTCAGGGACGGCTAGCACAGATACGCAGTATTTT
>TRBD1|TRBJ2-7|TRBV12-3/TRBV12-4|.
CAIRQGLDEQYF
TGTGCCATCAGACAGGGCCTTGACGAGCAGTACTTC
>.|TRBJ1-6|TRBV27|.
CASSFPKSSYNSPLHF
TGTGCCAGCAGTTTCCCCAAGAGCTCCTATAATTCACCCCTCCACTTT
>.|TRBJ2-2|TRBV5-7|.
CASSPEGTGELFF
TGTGCCAGCAGCCCGGAGGGTACCGGGGAGCTGTTTTTT
>.|TRBJ1-5|TRBV6-6|.
CASSSSWGLDQPQHF
TGTGCCAGCAGTTCCTCCTGGGGGTTGGATCAGCCCCAGCATTTT
>TRBD1|TRBJ2-7|TRBV6-5|.
CASSPRDRAYEQYF
TGTGCCAGCAGTCCAAGGGACAGGGCCTACGAGCAGTACTTC
>.|TRBJ1-1|TRBV18|.
CASSATRGADTEAFF
TGTGCCAGCTCTGCAACGAGAGGGGCTGACACTGAAGCTTTCTTT
>.|TRBJ1-3|TRBV6-1|.
CASSEAGTNPSGNTIYF
TGTGCCAGCAGTGAAGCAGGCACCAATCCCTCCGGAAACACCATATATTTT
>TRBD1|TRBJ2-1|TRBV5-1|few
CASSLATGTGGRDEQFF
TGCGCCAGCAGCTTGGCCACCGGGACAGGGGGAAGGGATGAGCAGTTCTTC
>TRBD2|TRBJ2-3|TRBV3-1/TRBV3-2|.
CASSQLSGSRTDTQYF
TGTGCCAGCAGCCAGCTAAGCGGGAGTCGGACAGATACGCAGTATTTT
>.|TRBJ1-5|TRBV7-9|.
CASSLGTGLSNQPQHF
TGTGCCAGCAGCTTAGGAACAGGACTTAGCAATCAGCCCCAGCATTTT
>TRBD2|TRBJ2-2|TRBV3-1/TRBV3-2|.
CASSHTSGRELFF
TGTGCCAGCAGCCATACTAGCGGGAGAGAGCTGTTTTTT
>.|TRBJ2-3|TRBV6-5|.
CASSYENREVDTQYF
TGTGCCAGCAGTTACGAGAACAGGGAGGTGGATACGCAGTATTTT
>TRBD1|TRBJ2-2|TRBV2|.
CASTEQGADTGELFF
TGTGCCAGCACCGAACAGGGGGCTGACACCGGGGAGCTGTTTTTT
>TRBD1|TRBJ1-6|TRBV25-1|.
CASSEPGGMHSPLHF
TGTGCCAGCAGCGAACCAGGGGGGATGCATTCACCCCTCCACTTT
>.|TRBJ2-3|TRBV7-9|.
CASSLDSGLDTQYF
TGTGCCAGCAGCTTAGATAGCGGTTTAGATACGCAGTATTTT
>.|TRBJ1-5|TRBV6-1|once
CASSESGGNQPQHF
TGTGCCAGCAGTGAAAGTGGGGGCAATCAGCCCCAGCATTTT
>.|TRBJ2-2|TRBV19|.
CASSRGDGNTGELFF
TGTGCCAGTAGTCGTGGGGACGGAAACACCGGGGAGCTGTTTTTT
>.|TRBJ1-1|TRBV11-2|.
CASSLVGGATGPTEAFF
TGTGCCAGCAGCTTAGTAGGAGGTGCAACGGGGCCCACTGAAGCTTTCTTT
>.|TRBJ1-1|TRBV6-2/TRBV6-3|once
CASSRVANTEAFF
TGTGCCAGCAGCCGGGTGGCGAACACTGAAGCTTTCTTT
>.|TRBJ1-6|TRBV6-2/TRBV6-3|.
CASSYSSYNSPLHF
TGTGCCAGCAGTTACAGCTCCTATAATTCACCCCTCCACTTT
>.|TRBJ1-2|TRBV30|few
CAWRETGPGYTF
TGTGCCTGGAGAGAGACAGGTCCTGGCTACACCTTC
>.|TRBJ1-6|TRBV5-1|.
CASSLDAGSRSPLHF
TGCGCCAGCAGCTTGGATGCAGGGTCGAGGTCACCCCTCCACTTT
>.|TRBJ1-6|TRBV9|.
CASSVSGLGANSPLHF
TGTGCCAGCAGCGTATCTGGCCTCGGGGCCAATTCACCCCTCCACTTT
>.|TRBJ2-3|TRBV5-1|.
CASSLGLPLFDTQYF
TGCGCCAGCAGCTTGGGACTCCCGTTGTTTGATACGCAGTATTTT
>.|TRBJ1-1|TRBV25-1|few
CASSEYPSQGDTEAFF
TGTGCCAGCAGTGAATACCCCTCGCAAGGGGACACTGAAGCTTTCTTT
>.|TRBJ1-1|TRBV29-1|.
CSVGQSRAFF
TGCAGCGTTGGCCAGTCGAGAGCTTTCTTT
>.|TRBJ2-2|TRBV7-2|.
CASSPGVTTNTGELFF
TGTGCCAGCAGCCCTGGGGTGACCACGAACACCGGGGAGCTGTTTTTT
>.|TRBJ1-4|TRBV10-2|.
CASSERSEKLFF
TGCGCCAGCAGTGAGCGGAGTGAAAAACTGTTTTTT
>.|TRBJ1-2|TRBV18|.
CASSPRQNREEGYTF
TGTGCCAGCTCACCACGACAAAACAGGGAGGAGGGCTACACCTTC
>TRBD1|TRBJ2-5|TRBV5-1|.
CASTPGQGETQYF
TGCGCCAGCACACCGGGACAGGGGGAGACCCAGTACTTC
>TRBD1|TRBJ1-1|TRBV7-8|few
CASSLQGARTEAFF
TGTGCCAGCAGCTTGCAGGGGGCGCGAACTGAAGCTTTCTTT
>TRBD1|TRBJ2-7|TRBV7-8|.
CASSYRGLDYEQYF
TGTGCCAGCAGCTACAGGGGGCTAGACTACGAGCAGTACTTC
>.|TRBJ1-2|TRBV24-1|.
CATSERANYGYTF
TGTGCCACCAGTGAGCGAGCTAACTATGGCTACACCTTC